Listed here are 9 T cell receptor beta chains from one sample, sequenced in a study of cytomegalovirus exposure and HLA in healthy donors. The PCR contained 60 Vbeta and 13 Jbeta primers. Repertoires were generated with immunoSEQ multiplex PCR, while TCRdb's copy carries only in-frame clones and drops some. The sample lists 95,000 to 150,000 clones; around 66% were seen once. The sequenced sample consisted of PBMCs. The origin of the receptors is a woman between 40 and 55 years old in good health and CMV-seropositive.

This rearrangement joins TRBV10-3 to TRBJ1-2, with 7 bases matching TRBD1. CDR1 is ENHRY, CDR2 SYGVKD, per germline. The CDR3 is made up of 13 amino acids. Trimming cost V 6 bases and J 7 bases; bases outside gene matches: 8. The DNA of the CDR3 is TGTGCCATCAGCGAGGGACAGTCCCTTGGCTACACCTTC. Protein sequence: CAISEGQSLGYTF.

V gene TRBV28 combines with J gene TRBJ2-1; TRBD2 matches 13 bases. After removal of 5 bases from V and 9 bases from J, the junction contained 10 bases not matched to a gene. Germline CDR1 reads MDHEN; CDR2 reads SYDVKM. The CDR3 spans 16 residues. The CDR3 sequence is CASSPGTSGKASEQFF. DNA for the CDR3: TGTGCCAGCAGTCCGGGGACTAGCGGGAAGGCTAGTGAGCAGTTCTTC.

A few counts support this clone. The genes are TRBV6-1 and TRBJ1-5; 7 bases map to TRBD1. Germline CDR1 reads MNHNS; CDR2 reads SASEGT. The CDR3 consists of 15 residues. Unmatched junction bases numbered 11, after V lost 7 bases and J lost 5 bases. The CDR3 bases are TGTGCCAGCAAGGTTGTGACAGGGTCGCATCAGCCCCAGCATTTT. Its translation: CASKVVTGSHQPQHF.

The V call is TRBV5-1, the J call TRBJ2-3, with 9 bases aligning to TRBD2. The CDR3 length is 16 residues. The J segment lost 4 bases and the V segment lost 6 bases, leaving 12 bases of the junction unmatched. CDR1 is SGHRS and CDR2 is YFSETQ in the germline V gene. CDR3 in amino acids: CASNTSPSGRPDTQYF. CDR3 coding DNA: TGCGCCAGCAATACTAGCCCAAGCGGGAGGCCAGATACGCAGTATTTT.

This chain connects TRBV30 to TRBJ1-1, with TRBD1 matching 10 bases. The CDR3 spans 17 residues. Germline V gives CDR1 GTSNPN, CDR2 SVGIG (reference sequence). With 3 bases clipped from V and 1 base from J, the junction kept 11 bases outside the gene matches. The CDR3 DNA sequence: TGTGCCTGGAGCAGACAGGGGGCGCCCCTGGGGAACACTGAAGCTTTCTTT. It yields the protein CAWSRQGAPLGNTEAFF.

The rearrangement links TRBV7-9 to TRBJ2-1; 7 bases are a match to TRBD1. The CDR3 totals 17 residues. V was pared by 5 bases and J by 5 bases, with 15 bases of the junction left unmatched. The germline V gene encodes CDR1 SEHNR and CDR2 FQNEAQ (reference sequence). CDR3 residues: CASSPKQGRTLDNEQFF. In DNA form, the CDR3 reads TGTGCCAGCAGCCCAAAACAGGGGAGAACTCTTGACAATGAGCAGTTCTTC.

This clone showed up just a few times. The chain carries TRBV5-8 and TRBJ1-2; TRBD1 might be the D (5 bases). Germline V gene sequence: CDR1 SGHTS, CDR2 YDEGEE. The ends were cut back, 6 bases at V and 4 bases at J, with 10 bases in the middle. This CDR3 is built from 12 residues. In DNA, the CDR3 is TGTGCCAGCAAGGAGGGGTTCTATGGCTACACCTTC. Translating gives CASKEGFYGYTF. The full variable domain, completed using reference TRBV5-8 and TRBJ1-2, is EAGVTQSPTHLIKTRGQQATLRCSPISGHTSVYWYQQALGLGLQFLLWYDEGEERNRGNFPPRFSGRQFPNYSSELNVNALELEDSALYLCASKEGFYGYTFGSGTRLTVV.

This sequence joins TRBV6-6 and TRBJ2-2; the match to TRBD2 covers 8 bases. V was pared by 7 bases and J by 7 bases, with 11 bases of the junction left unmatched. Germline V lookup: CDR1 MNHNY, CDR2 SVGAGI (reference sequence). This CDR3 spans 15 amino acids. The CDR3 bases are TGTGCCAGCACAGATGGCGGGGGGCCGGTCGGGGAGCTGTTTTTT. It encodes CASTDGGGPVGELFF.

This chain connects TRBV28 to TRBJ1-2; 7 bases match TRBD1. After removal of 4 bases from V and 8 bases from J, the junction contained 10 bases not matched to a gene. This CDR3 has 14 residues. Germline V gives CDR1 MDHEN, CDR2 SYDVKM. The CDR3 DNA reads as TGTGCCAGCAGTTCCCGGGACAGATGGGGAGGCTACACCTTC. Protein: CASSSRDRWGGYTF.